This entry lists 24 T cell receptor beta chains sequenced from one sample in a study of low-dose radiotherapy and immunotherapy resistance in tumors. Both TCRalpha and TCRbeta chains were reverse transcribed with V-gene-specific primers. Using a constant-region primer together with a V-primer adapter, TCRs were subjected to roughly 18 PCR cycles of amplification. TCRdb re-called the reads through MiXCR, storing one row per CDR3 protein. In the table there are 30,000 or so distinct CDR3 sequences, around 54% of which are singletons. Regarding time point: after trial treatment. The treatment here: LDRT plus nivolumab, ipilimumab, low-dose cyclophosphamide and aspirin (RACIN trial). The starting material was PBMCs, obtained after low-dose radiotherapy plus immunotherapy. The source of these receptors is a male donor with gallbladder cancer.

This clonotype was recorded many times. J is TRBJ2-7 and V is TRBV6-8, with 10 bases fitting TRBD1. V dropped 7 bases and J dropped 3; count of bases not matched to a gene: 12. Germline V gene data show CDR1 as MNHGY and CDR2 as SAAAGT. The CDR3 sequence is 16 residues long. Here the CDR3 reads CASNTPGQGKIYEQYF. As DNA, the CDR3 is TGTGCCAGCAACACACCGGGACAGGGGAAAATCTACGAGCAGTACTTC.

Relative to its sample, this clonotype is medium-sized (0.01 to 0.1%). The genes are TRBV23-1 and TRBJ1-4; no firm D call. TRBV23-1 is annotated as an ORF whose role is uncertain. This CDR3 has 13 residues. Deletions cut 6 bases from V and 8 bases from J, with 13 bases between. In nucleotides, the CDR3 is TGCGCCAGCAGCCCGGGCGGTAGCGAAAAACTGTTTTTT. It is translated as CASSPGGSEKLFF.

The sample holds many counts of this clonotype. The rearrangement uses TRBV2 and TRBJ2-3; 13 positions match TRBD2. Trimming took 3 bases from V and 2 from J; bases not matched to a gene: 8. CDR1 and CDR2 (germline): SNHLY, FYNNEI. CDR3 length equals 18 residues. Here the CDR3 reads CASSDATSGGRLTDTQYF. CDR3 sequence (DNA): TGTGCCAGCAGTGACGCGACTAGCGGGGGGAGACTCACAGATACGCAGTATTTT.

This clonotype showed up many times. This chain's CDR3 is CATSTSYTSTDTQYF. CDR3 nucleotides: TGTGCCACCTCTACTAGCTATACTAGCACAGATACGCAGTATTTT. The V and J genes are TRBV27 and TRBJ2-3; the D gene is possibly TRBD2 (6 bases). Trimming left V 10 bases short and J 0 bases short, with 17 bases between. Germline V gene sequence: CDR1 MNHEY, CDR2 SMNVEV (reference sequence). This CDR3 region has 15 residues.

The chain employs TRBV11-2 and TRBJ2-1; TRBD2 agrees at 8 bases. The CDR3 runs to 15 residues. CDR1 SGHAT and CDR2 FQNNGV come from the germline V gene. Trimming removed 7 bases from V and 5 bases from J; junction bases left unmatched: 10. CDR3 loop: CASKRSGGVNNEQFF. In DNA, the CDR3 is TGTGCCAGCAAGCGGAGCGGGGGAGTGAACAATGAGCAGTTCTTC. Using reference TRBV11-2 and TRBJ2-1 for the parts outside the CDR3, the full variable domain is EAGVAQSPRYKIIEKRQSVAFWCNPISGHATLYWYQQILGQGPKLLIQFQNNGVVDDSQLPKDRFSAERLKGVDSTLKIQPAKLEDSAVYLCASKRSGGVNNEQFFGPGTRLTVL.

The table lists this clonotype with many counts. The chain has TRBV29-1 and TRBJ1-4; no clear D. Germline V gene data show CDR1 as SQVTM and CDR2 as ANQGSEA. V was shortened by 1 base and J by 4 bases, with 4 bases between the two germline ends. This CDR3 has 12 residues. Here the CDR3 reads CSVEGDNEKLFF. CDR3 sequence (DNA): TGCAGCGTTGAAGGAGATAATGAAAAACTGTTTTTT.

This chain uses TRBV10-3 with TRBJ2-7; D is possibly TRBD1 (6 bases). CDR1 is ENHRY and CDR2 is SYGVKD in the germline V gene. This CDR3 has 12 amino acids. The ends were cut back, 5 bases at V and 5 bases at J, with 10 bases in the middle. The CDR3 DNA follows: TGTGCCATCAGTACAGGGACCAACGAGCAGTACTTC. Protein sequence: CAISTGTNEQYF.

As to this clonotype: A read error likely explains this, since a far larger clone differs by one base. The chain joins TRBV6-2 or TRBV6-3 to TRBJ2-1, with TRBD2 as a possible D gene (5 bases). The CDR3 is 15 amino acids. Trimming removed 5 bases from V and 10 bases from J, with 21 bases in between. Germline lookup yields CDR1 MNHEY and CDR2 SVGEGT. The CDR3 loop reads CASSPPGSSSYEQFF. CDR3 in DNA: TGTGCCAGCAGTCCCCCGGGATCTAGCTCCTACGAGCAGTTCTTC.

This clonotype occurred many times. The chain recombines TRBV7-9 with TRBJ2-3, with 7 bases lining up with TRBD2. Germline lookup yields CDR1 SEHNR and CDR2 FQNEAQ (reference sequence). V lost 3 bases to trimming and J lost 3 bases; unmatched junction nucleotides: 6. The CDR3 totals 15 residues. CDR3 sequence reads: CASSFGGSGTDTQYF. Written as DNA, the CDR3 is TGTGCCAGCAGCTTTGGCGGGAGCGGTACAGATACGCAGTATTTT.

By share of the sample, this clonotype is medium-sized. The chain is built from TRBV12-3 or TRBV12-4 and TRBJ2-3, with D hard to call. This CDR3 spans 14 amino acids. The germline V and J ends were trimmed by 0 bases and 3 bases, with 7 bases remaining between them. The chain's CDR3 is CASSLAQKTDTQYF. CDR3 bases: TGTGCCAGCAGTTTAGCGCAGAAGACAGATACGCAGTATTTT.

This clonotype was found a few times. The genes are TRBV7-8 and TRBJ2-1; a weak D match, TRBD1 (5 bases). The germline gives CDR1 SGHVS, CDR2 FQNEAQ. Trimming cost V 5 bases and J 3 bases, with 17 bases left between them. The CDR3 loop spans 16 amino acids. The CDR3 coding sequence is TGTGCCAGCAGCACTCATGCACCGCAGGGCTACAATGAGCAGTTCTTC. It translates to CASSTHAPQGYNEQFF.

This clonotype was counted at least ten times. This rearrangement joins TRBV15 to TRBJ2-3, with TRBD2 matching 7 bases. The CDR3 runs 17 residues. Germline CDR1 LNHNV, CDR2 YYDKDF (reference sequence). J was trimmed by 2 bases and V by 0 bases; bases with no gene match: 8. The CDR3 spells CATSRDGLAANTDTQYF. CDR3 coding DNA: TGTGCCACCAGCAGAGATGGTCTAGCGGCAAACACAGATACGCAGTATTTT.

This clonotype came up many times. This chain uses TRBV6-1 with TRBJ2-5; D possibly corresponds to TRBD1 (6 bases). The V end was cut by 5 bases, the J end by 0 bases, with 13 bases between. In germline, CDR1 is MNHNS, CDR2 SASEGT. The CDR3 totals 15 residues. Written as DNA, the CDR3 is TGTGCCAGCAGTACAGGGATGGGGTACCAAGAGACCCAGTACTTC. Translating it yields CASSTGMGYQETQYF.

V gene TRBV2 combines with J gene TRBJ1-5; TRBD1 might be the D (6 bases). The CDR3 covers 16 residues. Germline CDR1 SNHLY, CDR2 FYNNEI. Trimming pared 7 bases from V and 0 bases from J, leaving 16 bases between. In nucleotides, the CDR3 is TGTGCCAGCAAAGTGGGACATGGGTATAGCAATCAGCCCCAGCATTTT. Protein product: CASKVGHGYSNQPQHF.

This clonotype was recorded many times. V usage is TRBV7-3 and J usage is TRBJ2-3, with D possibly TRBD1 on 5 matching bases. V was trimmed by 6 bases and J by 0 bases, leaving 7 bases between them. This CDR3 is built from 13 residues. Germline V gene data show CDR1 as SGHTA and CDR2 as FQGTGA. The CDR3 sequence is CASRDTSTDTQYF. As DNA, the CDR3 is TGTGCCAGCAGGGACACGAGCACAGATACGCAGTATTTT.

This chain joins TRBV19 and TRBJ1-6; TRBD1 is a possible D gene (6 bases). V lost 8 bases and J 7 bases, leaving 9 bases between the germline ends. CDR1 is LNHDA, CDR2 SQIVND, per germline (reference sequence). The CDR3 length is 12 residues. The CDR3 region is CASQGGNSPLHF. CDR3 DNA: TGTGCCAGTCAAGGGGGAAATTCACCCCTCCACTTT.

A note on this clonotype: This is likely an artifact of a read error, given a far larger clone one base away. The CDR3 DNA sequence: TGTGCCAGCAGCGCCTCCGGGTCCATCTACAATGAGCAGTACTTC. Its protein is CASSASGSIYNEQYF. This sequence joins TRBV7-9 and TRBJ2-7; D uncertain. The CDR3 has 15 residues. V dropped 5 bases and J dropped 7 bases, with 21 bases sitting between them. From germline, CDR1 is SEHNR and CDR2 FQNEAQ (reference sequence).

At least ten counts were recorded for this clonotype. CDR3 sequence: CASSPWGGLPTDTQYF. CDR3 coding DNA: TGTGCCAGCAGCCCCTGGGGGGGGCTCCCAACAGATACGCAGTATTTT. The chain is built from TRBV3-1 and TRBJ2-3, with D maybe TRBD2 (7 bases). This CDR3 has 16 residues. Germline CDR1 LGHDT, CDR2 YNNKEL (reference sequence). V lost 4 bases to trimming and J lost 3 bases, with 17 bases between them.

The chain links TRBV1 to TRBJ1-2; no DNA check was done on the table's D call, TRBD1. TRBV1 is a listed pseudogene. The CDR3 is 14 residues long. CDR3 in amino acids: CASSQERGGYGYTF. DNA of the CDR3: TGCGCCAGCAGCCAAGAAAGGGGGGGCTATGGCTACACCTTC.

The chain combines TRBV5-1 with TRBJ2-7; 8 bases are a match to TRBD1. Germline V lookup: CDR1 SGHRS, CDR2 YFSETQ. CDR3 length: 15 amino acids. The junction had 8 bases not matched to a gene; V was cut back by 1 base and J by 5 bases. The CDR3: CASSLLDRERDEQYF. The CDR3 coding sequence is TGCGCCAGCAGCTTGTTGGACAGGGAAAGGGACGAGCAGTACTTC.

The chain has TRBV5-4 and TRBJ2-5, with 8 bases identical to TRBD1. CDR3 length equals 13 residues. The germline CDR1 and CDR2 sequences are SGHNT and YYREEE (reference sequence). The J segment lost 4 bases and the V segment lost 4 bases, leaving 3 bases of the junction unmatched. CDR3 sequence: CASSRDRTETQYF. CDR3 nucleotides: TGTGCCAGCAGCCGGGACAGGACAGAGACCCAGTACTTC.

In regard to this clonotype: A far larger clone is just one base off, so this is likely a read error. The chain has TRBV7-2 and TRBJ2-1; 10 positions match TRBD2. This CDR3 has 15 residues. V trimming: 8 bases; J trimming: 10 bases; junction bases outside the gene matches: 14. Germline V CDR1 and CDR2: SGHTA, FQGNSA. CDR3 loop: CASRQSSGGSYEQFF. As DNA, the CDR3 is TGTGCCAGCCGCCAATCTAGCGGGGGCTCCTACGAGCAGTTCTTC.

At least ten counts were recorded for this clonotype. This sequence joins TRBV20-1 and TRBJ2-1; D gene ambiguous. The length of the CDR3 is 11 residues. Trimming cost V 5 bases and J 10 bases, with 12 bases left between them. Per the germline V gene, CDR1 is DFQATT and CDR2 is SNEGSKA (reference sequence). CDR3 region: CSAGGFKEQFF. The DNA of the CDR3 is TGCAGTGCTGGTGGATTCAAGGAGCAGTTCTTC.

This clonotype qualifies as medium-sized (0.01 to 0.1%). The chain uses TRBV6-2 or TRBV6-3 and TRBJ2-5, with D perhaps TRBD1 (7 bases). V lost 5 bases and J lost 5, with 15 bases in between. This CDR3 has 14 residues. Germline values: CDR1 MNHEY, CDR2 SVGEGT. The CDR3 nucleotides read TGTGCCAGCAGTGTCAGGGGGGCGGAGGAGACCCAGTACTTC. As protein: CASSVRGAEETQYF.